This passage covers 27 T cell receptor beta chains from one sample sequenced in a study of T cells after yellow fever vaccination. MiXCR was run by TCRdb on the 5' RACE reads, yielding one entry per CDR3 protein. The sample consists of tens of thousands of distinct CDR3 sequences, under 6% of them appearing once. The source material was CD8+ T cells sorted from PBMCs, sampled 10 days after the yellow fever booster vaccination. The receptors stem from a man in his thirties or forties who received the YFV17D yellow fever vaccine.

This clonotype was seen repeatedly, ten times or more. The chain carries TRBV11-2 and TRBJ2-7, with 12 bases fitting TRBD1. CDR3 length equals 13 residues. Unmatched junction bases numbered 0, after V lost 3 bases and J lost 6 bases. Germline loops: CDR1 SGHAT, CDR2 FQNNGV. Written as DNA, the CDR3 is TGTGCCAGCAGCTTGGGACAGGGGGCCGAGCAGTACTTC. The encoded protein is CASSLGQGAEQYF.

In its sample, this clonotype was seen many times. The V call is TRBV2, the J call TRBJ2-7; D unresolved. Trimming removed 4 bases from V and 0 bases from J, with 10 bases in between. The CDR3 loop spans 14 amino acids. Looked up from germline, CDR1 is SNHLY and CDR2 is FYNNEI. DNA for the CDR3: TGTGCCAGCAGTGGTGAACAGAGCTCCTACGAGCAGTACTTC. Translation: CASSGEQSSYEQYF.

The chain has TRBV21-1 and TRBJ2-7; the table's D call, TRBD2, was not checked against the DNA. TRBV21-1 is termed a pseudogene. This CDR3 contains 15 residues. The CDR3 DNA is TGTGCCAGCAGCCCAGCCCCGGGCCCTCGTTGTGAGCAGTACTTC. It specifies CASSPAPGPRCEQYF.

This clonotype was detected many times. The rearrangement joins TRBV5-1 to TRBJ1-1, with D unclear. Germline loops: CDR1 SGHRS, CDR2 YFSETQ. V was cut by 0 bases and J by 6 bases, with 9 bases left in between. The CDR3 extends over 13 amino acids. The CDR3 here is CASSLDDDPEAFF. The CDR3 coding sequence is TGCGCCAGCAGCTTGGACGATGACCCTGAAGCTTTCTTT.

The table lists this clonotype with a few counts. J is TRBJ2-7 and V is TRBV7-9; D gene uncertain. Trimming removed 1 base at V and 6 bases at J, with 10 bases between. Looked up from germline, CDR1 is SEHNR and CDR2 is FQNEAQ (reference sequence). The CDR3 has 13 residues. The CDR3 loop reads CASSLGASREQYF. The CDR3 bases are TGTGCCAGCAGCTTAGGGGCCAGCCGCGAGCAGTACTTC.

This clonotype was recorded at least ten times. CDR3 region: CASSLTSYNEQFF. CDR3 DNA: TGTGCCAGCAGCTTAACATCCTACAATGAGCAGTTCTTC. J is TRBJ2-1 and V is TRBV7-2, with D unresolved. The CDR3 is 13 amino acids. Trimming cost V 2 bases and J 1 base, with 3 bases left between them. Germline CDR1 and CDR2: SGHTA and FQGNSA.

Turning to this clonotype: Just one base apart from a much larger clone, this may be a read error. The V call is TRBV7-9, the J call TRBJ2-7; no reliable D call. There are 12 residues in the CDR3. Germline CDR1 SEHNR, CDR2 FQNEAQ (reference sequence). Trimming cost V 1 base and J 3 bases, with 4 bases left between them. CDR3 in amino acids: CASSLGDYEQYF. Here the CDR3 DNA reads TGTGCCAGCAGCTTAGGGGACTACGAGCAGTACTTC. The full variable domain, completed using reference TRBV7-9 and TRBJ2-7, is DTGVSQNPRHKITKRGQNVTFRCDPISEHNRLYWYRQTLGQGPEFLTYFQNEAQLEKSRLLSDRFSAERPKGSFSTLEIQRTEQGDSAMYLCASSLGDYEQYFGPGTRLTVT.

The table lists this clonotype with many counts. The chain uses TRBV4-3 and TRBJ2-1; 8 bases are a match to TRBD1. Germline CDR1 and CDR2: LGHNA and YSLEER. J was trimmed by 4 bases and V by 4 bases; bases with no gene match: 6. This CDR3 is built from 15 residues. The CDR3 bases are TGCGCCAGCAGCCCCAGGGGGCCCCCTTACAATGAGCAGTTCTTC. It codes for CASSPRGPPYNEQFF.

This clonotype has ten or more counts. The chain combines TRBV29-1 with TRBJ2-3; no clear D. Germline V gives CDR1 SQVTM, CDR2 ANQGSEA. CDR3 length: 10 amino acids. Between the trimmed V and J ends, which lost 1 base and 6 bases, there was a span of 2 bases. The CDR3 here is CSVEVDTQYF. CDR3 in DNA: TGCAGCGTTGAAGTTGATACGCAGTATTTT.

Many counts were recorded for this clonotype. The chain combines TRBV20-1 with TRBJ2-7; possible D gene TRBD2, 6 bases. In germline, CDR1 is DFQATT, CDR2 SNEGSKA (reference sequence). Trimming shortened V by 3 bases and J by 2 bases, and 8 bases separated the two germline ends. CDR3 length: 12 residues. CDR3 sequence (DNA): TGCAGTGCTAGTTCGGGGGCCTACGAGCAGTACTTC. Residues: CSASSGAYEQYF.

This clonotype was picked up many times. This rearrangement joins TRBV6-5 to TRBJ2-2; no definite D call. CDR3 length equals 16 residues. V dropped 0 bases and J dropped 3 bases, with 11 bases sitting between them. Germline V gene lookup returns CDR1 MNHEY and CDR2 SVGAGI. CDR3 amino acids: CASSYSGWHHTGELFF. In DNA, the CDR3 is TGTGCCAGCAGTTACTCGGGTTGGCATCACACCGGGGAGCTGTTTTTT.

This clonotype was seen at least ten times. The rearrangement joins TRBV20-1 to TRBJ2-1; 12 nucleotides agree with TRBD2. Per the germline V gene, CDR1 is DFQATT and CDR2 is SNEGSKA (reference sequence). J gave up 9 bases and V 5 bases, and 8 bases lay outside the gene matches. The CDR3 has 14 amino acids. CDR3 DNA sequence: TGCAGTGCTCAGACTAGCGGGAGTGGGATTGAGCAGTTCTTC. Translated: CSAQTSGSGIEQFF.

This clonotype was found many times. The chain recombines TRBV14 with TRBJ2-2; 9 bases are a match to TRBD2. This CDR3 contains 14 residues. Germline lookup yields CDR1 SGHDN and CDR2 FVKESK. J gave up 6 bases and V 1 base, and 0 bases lay outside the gene matches. The chain's CDR3 is CASSQVAGAGELFF. CDR3 coding DNA: TGTGCCAGCAGCCAAGTAGCGGGAGCCGGGGAGCTGTTTTTT.

There are many counts of this clonotype. The rearrangement links TRBV7-2 to TRBJ2-5; TRBD2 might be the D (5 bases). The CDR3 has 15 amino acids. Trimming took 1 base from V and 0 from J, leaving 9 bases between them. Germline values: CDR1 SGHTA, CDR2 FQGNSA. CDR3 sequence (DNA): TGTGCCAGCAGCTTAGGGAGCGGAGACCAAGAGACCCAGTACTTC. Protein: CASSLGSGDQETQYF. Together with reference TRBV7-2 and TRBJ2-5, the CDR3 gives the full variable domain: GAGVSQSPSNKVTEKGKDVELRCDPISGHTALYWYRQSLGQGLEFLIYFQGNSAPDKSGLPSDRFSAERTGGSVSTLTIQRTQQEDSAVYLCASSLGSGDQETQYFGPGTRLLVL.

This clonotype was counted at least ten times. At one of its ends the junction is not consistent with the germline gene, which may arise from a read error. V gene TRBV29-1 combines with J gene TRBJ2-7; 7 bases map to TRBD1. CDR3 length: 13 amino acids. The germline V gene has CDR1 SQVTM and CDR2 ANQGSEA. DNA for the CDR3: TGCAGCGTATTACCCCCGGGACAGCCCTACCCGTCCTTC. This gives the protein CSVLPPGQPYPSF.

The table lists this clonotype with many counts. The rearrangement joins TRBV6-5 to TRBJ2-5; 9 positions agree with TRBD1. The CDR3 runs to 13 residues. J was trimmed by 9 bases and V by 7 bases; bases with no gene match: 9. Germline loops: CDR1 MNHEY, CDR2 SVGAGI. The CDR3 spells CASTDGTGRAQYF. In DNA, the CDR3 is TGTGCCAGCACCGACGGGACAGGGAGGGCCCAGTACTTC.

In its sample, this clonotype was seen many times. V usage is TRBV7-8 and J usage is TRBJ2-2; D possibly corresponds to TRBD1 (6 bases). Trimming removed 8 bases at V and 6 bases at J, with 10 bases between. CDR3 length equals 12 residues. The germline gives CDR1 SGHVS, CDR2 FQNEAQ. The DNA for the CDR3 is TGTGCCAGCGACAGGTTCGCCGGGGAGCTGTTTTTT. Amino acid sequence: CASDRFAGELFF.

This clonotype was seen many times. The chain carries TRBV7-9 and TRBJ1-4; TRBD1 is a possible D gene (5 bases). The CDR3 length is 15 residues. Looked up from germline, CDR1 is SEHNR and CDR2 is FQNEAQ (reference sequence). Trimming stripped 3 bases from V and 5 bases from J, with 13 bases between. The chain's CDR3 is CASSFEEGTNEKLFF. In DNA form, the CDR3 reads TGTGCCAGCAGCTTTGAAGAGGGGACCAATGAAAAACTGTTTTTT.

This clonotype was recorded at least ten times. The rearrangement uses TRBV24-1 and TRBJ2-7; TRBD1 matches 8 bases. The CDR3 extends over 17 amino acids. CDR1 is KGHDR, CDR2 SFDVKD, per germline. With 9 bases clipped from V and 0 bases from J, the junction kept 15 bases outside the gene matches. As DNA, the CDR3 is TGTGCCACCCGAAAGGAGGACTCGGACAGGGACTCCTACGAGCAGTACTTC. It codes for CATRKEDSDRDSYEQYF.

The table lists this clonotype with many counts. The V call is TRBV12-3 or TRBV12-4, the J call TRBJ2-2; TRBD2 is a possible D gene (6 bases). The CDR3 is 14 amino acids. Trimming pared 6 bases from V and 0 bases from J, leaving 8 bases between. CDR3 amino acids: CASSGTSNTGELFF. The CDR3 DNA is TGTGCCAGCAGCGGGACTTCGAACACCGGGGAGCTGTTTTTT.

This clonotype was counted at least ten times. The rearrangement joins TRBV5-1 to TRBJ2-7; D gene uncertain. The germline V gene encodes CDR1 SGHRS and CDR2 YFSETQ. The V end was cut by 4 bases, the J end by 3 bases, with 20 bases between. The CDR3 has 16 residues. CDR3 loop: CASSPGWSDPNYEQYF. In DNA form, the CDR3 reads TGCGCCAGCAGCCCTGGCTGGTCAGATCCTAACTACGAGCAGTACTTC.

This clonotype showed up many times. This chain connects TRBV10-2 to TRBJ2-3, with TRBD2 identical over 11 bases. Germline V CDR1 and CDR2: WSHSY, SAAADI. The length of the CDR3 is 15 residues. V was pared by 8 bases and J by 4 bases, with 8 bases of the junction left unmatched. CDR3 in amino acids: CASAGTSGSSDTQYF. The CDR3 DNA is TGCGCCAGCGCTGGAACTAGCGGGAGTTCAGATACGCAGTATTTT.

This clonotype was seen ten or more times. The V gene is TRBV5-1, the J gene TRBJ1-5, with D possibly matching TRBD1 (5 bases). Between the trimmed V and J ends, which lost 2 bases and 11 bases, there was a span of 17 bases. The CDR3 sequence is 14 residues long. The V gene's germline CDR1 is SGHRS and CDR2 YFSETQ. The CDR3 nucleotides are TGCGCCAGCAGCTTTCTCTACACCGCGGGGGCCCAGCATTTT. It translates to CASSFLYTAGAQHF.

This clonotype was counted many times. The chain joins TRBV29-1 to TRBJ1-2, with 11 bases aligning to TRBD1. Germline lookup yields CDR1 SQVTM and CDR2 ANQGSEA. The CDR3 is 14 amino acids. The V segment lost 0 bases and the J segment 4 bases; nucleotides outside the gene matches: 1. The CDR3, as DNA: TGCAGCGTTGAAGAAGGGACAGGGGGCTATGGCTACACCTTC. This translates into CSVEEGTGGYGYTF. Supplemented by reference TRBV29-1 and TRBJ1-2, the full variable domain reads SAVISQKPSRDICQRGTSLTIQCQVDSQVTMMFWYRQQPGQSLTLIATANQGSEATYESGFVIDKFPISRPNLTFSTLTVSNMSPEDSSIYLCSVEEGTGGYGYTFGSGTRLTVV.

The sample holds many counts of this clonotype. This sequence joins TRBV29-1 and TRBJ2-5; possible D gene TRBD2, 6 bases. The CDR3 sequence is 14 residues long. V lost 6 bases and J lost 4, with 18 bases in between. From germline, CDR1 is SQVTM and CDR2 ANQGSEA. This CDR3 is CSVPGGGRVETQYF. In nucleotides, the CDR3 is TGCAGCGTCCCCGGGGGTGGGAGAGTAGAGACCCAGTACTTC.

The chain couples TRBV20-1 to TRBJ1-5; 12 bases line up with TRBD1. CDR1 is DFQATT and CDR2 is SNEGSKA in the germline V gene (reference sequence). CDR3 size: 16 residues. The CDR3: CCSRGQGAYWGWPQHF. DNA of the CDR3: TGCTGCTCTAGGGGACAGGGGGCGTATTGGGGTTGGCCCCAGCATTTT.

On this clonotype itself: A read error may explain this, as a much larger clone is one base away. The chain has TRBV5-6 and TRBJ2-7, with a tentative D call TRBD1 (6 bases). CDR3 length equals 13 residues. Germline V gene sequence: CDR1 SGHDT, CDR2 YYEEEE. The CDR3 nucleotides read TGTGCCAGCAGCTCCGGACAGACCTACGCGCAGTACTTC. It is translated as CASSSGQTYAQYF.